Presented here are 10 T cell receptor beta chains from one specimen sequenced in a study of blood T cell repertoires in COVID-19. This table comes from immunoSEQ multiplex PCR, and its TCRdb copy is limited to in-frame clones, with some not included. This sample yields 50,000 to 75,000 clones, of which 80% are seen a single time; 6.5% to 8.5% belongs to the top ten. Sequenced sample: peripheral blood. All receptors come from a man in his 60s with acute or convalescent COVID-19.

A remark on this clone: At one of its ends the junction is not consistent with the germline gene, which may arise from a read error. This chain connects TRBV11-3 to TRBJ1-4; D might be TRBD1 (5 bases). Germline CDR1 reads SGHNT; CDR2 reads YENEEA. There are 17 residues in the CDR3. The CDR3, as DNA: TGTGCCAGCAGCTCCCGGGGGGAGCCATCAATCGGGGAAAATCTGTTTTTT. As protein: CASSSRGEPSIGENLFF.

The chain carries TRBV7-2 and TRBJ2-3, with 8 bases that match TRBD2. V gave up 5 bases and J gave up 3 bases; unmatched junction bases: 7. CDR1 is SGHTA, CDR2 FQGNSA, per germline. The CDR3 has 15 residues. CDR3 residues: CASSPRGGRTDTQYF. DNA for the CDR3: TGTGCCAGCAGCCCCCGGGGGGGCCGGACAGATACGCAGTATTTT.

The chain links TRBV9 to TRBJ2-5, with D perhaps TRBD1 (5 bases). The germline V and J ends were trimmed by 0 bases and 7 bases, with 19 bases remaining between them. Germline CDR1 and CDR2: SGDLS and YYNGEE. The CDR3 has 16 residues. The CDR3 DNA reads TGTGCCAGCAGCGTAGGCCCCCGGTCCAGGGAAGCGACCCAGTACTTC. This gives the protein CASSVGPRSREATQYF.

V gene TRBV13 combines with J gene TRBJ2-7; 7 nucleotides align to TRBD2. There are 16 residues in the CDR3. The germline V gene has CDR1 PRHDT and CDR2 FYEKMQ (reference sequence). Trimming removed 2 bases from V and 0 bases from J; junction bases left unmatched: 7. The CDR3 sequence: CASSLNWGGSSYEQYF. The CDR3 coding sequence is TGTGCCAGCAGCTTAAATTGGGGGGGAAGCTCCTACGAGCAGTACTTC.

The chain carries TRBV5-1 and TRBJ2-2; 8 bases match TRBD1. The CDR3 has 14 residues. V was clipped by 6 bases and J by 4 bases; unmatched bases: 5. In germline, CDR1 is SGHRS, CDR2 YFSETQ. The DNA of the CDR3 is TGCGCCAGCACGCAGGGGGCGGCCACCGGGGAGCTGTTTTTT. Encoded protein: CASTQGAATGELFF.

Here the CDR3 reads CASSRLTGGKRDTEAFF. Written as DNA, the CDR3 is TGCGCCAGCAGCCGGCTGACAGGGGGCAAAAGGGACACTGAAGCTTTCTTT. The genes are TRBV4-1 and TRBJ1-1, with 10 bases lining up with TRBD1. J gave up 3 bases and V 4 bases, and 11 bases lay outside the gene matches. The CDR3 runs to 17 residues. Germline loops: CDR1 MGHRA, CDR2 YSYEKL.

This chain joins TRBV9 and TRBJ2-2; TRBD2 aligns across 11 bases. CDR1 SGDLS and CDR2 YYNGEE come from the germline V gene. The CDR3 consists of 17 residues. Germline trimming cut 4 bases from V and 2 bases from J; bases unmatched to any gene: 7. CDR3 sequence: CASSPGLAGVNTGELFF. The CDR3 DNA follows: TGTGCCAGCAGCCCAGGACTAGCGGGCGTTAACACCGGGGAGCTGTTTTTT.

This clone was seen just once. This chain joins TRBV7-3 and TRBJ2-1, with 7 nucleotides matching TRBD2. V dropped 1 base and J dropped 4; count of bases not matched to a gene: 4. Germline-derived CDR1 and CDR2 are SGHTA and FQGTGA. There are 15 residues in the CDR3. The DNA for the CDR3 is TGTGCCAGCAGCTTAAGGGCCGGGAGGTACAATGAGCAGTTCTTC. Translating gives CASSLRAGRYNEQFF.

This clone was seen a few times. The chain joins TRBV2 to TRBJ2-7; TRBD1 matches at 7 bases. The CDR3 is 17 residues long. Per the germline V gene, CDR1 is SNHLY and CDR2 is FYNNEI. The V segment lost 1 base and the J segment 0 bases; nucleotides outside the gene matches: 9. The CDR3 reads CASSEGIRDSPSYEQYF. In DNA form, the CDR3 reads TGTGCCAGCAGTGAAGGGATCCGGGACAGCCCCTCCTACGAGCAGTACTTC. Full variable domain (rest looked up from reference TRBV2 and TRBJ2-7): EPEVTQTPSHQVTQMGQEVILRCVPISNHLYFYWYRQILGQKVEFLVSFYNNEISEKSEIFDDQFSVERPDGSNFTLKIRSTKLEDSAMYFCASSEGIRDSPSYEQYFGPGTRLTVT.

The V and J genes are TRBV15 and TRBJ1-1, with D unclear. Germline V lookup: CDR1 LNHNV, CDR2 YYDKDF (reference sequence). CDR3 size: 15 residues. The V and J ends lost 5 bases and 1 base respectively, with 14 bases between them. CDR3 bases: TGTGCCACCAGCCCCGGAGGCAGCCAGAACACTGAAGCTTTCTTT. This gives the protein CATSPGGSQNTEAFF.